This TCR beta chain was retrieved from a study of blood T cell repertoires in COVID-19. Study in general: There were acute and convalescent COVID-19 samples, and they came from the United States, Italy and Spain.

V was pared by 1 base and J by 5 bases, with 4 bases of the junction left unmatched. The CDR3 covers 16 residues. CDR1 is SGHDN, CDR2 FVKESK, per germline. In the original processing: Amplification of reference gene primers was used by the study to estimate nucleated cell counts. Clones were sequenced by immunoSEQ multiplex PCR, and TCRdb holds only the in-frame ones, with some missing. V, J and clone size derive from that table, while D and trimming were established from the DNA sequence. The sample lists around 140,000 clones; about 89% were seen once. The sample comprised peripheral blood. This clonotype originated in a man in his fifties or sixties with active or convalescent COVID-19. This chain uses TRBV14 with TRBJ1-4; 10 bases line up with TRBD1. The CDR3 protein is CASSQGDRGGNEKLFF. The DNA for the CDR3 is TGTGCCAGCAGCCAAGGGGACAGGGGAGGAAATGAAAAACTGTTTTTT. Full variable domain (remainder filled in from reference TRBV14 and TRBJ1-4): EAGVTQFPSHSVIEKGQTVTLRCDPISGHDNLYWYRRVMGKEIKFLLHFVKESKQDESGMPNNRFLAERTGGTYSTLKVQPAELEDSGVYFCASSQGDRGGNEKLFFGSGTQLSVL.